These 24 T cell receptor beta chains share one sample of origin, sequenced in a study of cytomegalovirus exposure and HLA in healthy donors. The PCR made use of 60 Vbeta and 13 Jbeta primers. TCRdb keeps only in-frame clones here, not all; method: immunoSEQ multiplex PCR. In the table there are 95,000 to 120,000 clones, roughly 70% of which are singletons. Sequencing was performed on PBMCs. The receptors here all came from a woman aged 40 to 50 in good health and CMV-seropositive.

The V call is TRBV5-1, the J call TRBJ2-7; D not resolved. Germline V gives CDR1 SGHRS, CDR2 YFSETQ. Trimming left V 8 bases short and J 5 bases short, with 11 bases between. CDR3 length: 11 amino acids. CDR3 DNA sequence: TGCGCCAGTGCACAGTCTAACGAGCAGTACTTC. The encoded protein is CASAQSNEQYF.

The table lists this clone with a few counts. Germline is not matched at one junction end, which may reflect a read error. The V call is TRBV7-9, the J call TRBJ2-5; D is undetermined. Per the germline V gene, CDR1 is SEHNR and CDR2 is FQNEAQ (reference sequence). The length of the CDR3 is 14 residues. The CDR3 here is CSSSLTATQETQYF. CDR3 bases: TGTTCCAGCAGCTTAACAGCAACCCAAGAGACCCAGTACTTC.

V is TRBV2 and J is TRBJ2-1; D is uncertain. Germline V gene data show CDR1 as SNHLY and CDR2 as FYNNEI. Trimming removed 4 bases from V and 8 bases from J, with 9 bases in between. This CDR3 region has 12 residues. The CDR3 DNA sequence: TGTGCCAGCAGTGGAGGTCGGGATGAGCAGTTCTTC. Translation gives CASSGGRDEQFF.

The sample holds a few counts of this clone. The V gene is TRBV11-1, the J gene TRBJ2-5; D unresolved. Looked up from germline, CDR1 is SGHAT and CDR2 is FQDESV (reference sequence). The CDR3 sequence is 15 residues long. V was trimmed by 2 bases and J by 4 bases, leaving 14 bases between them. In DNA, the CDR3 is TGTGCCAGCAGCTTATGGGCAGGAACCGGAGAGACCCAGTACTTC. Encoded protein: CASSLWAGTGETQYF. The full variable domain, rest sourced from reference TRBV11-1 and TRBJ2-5, is EAEVAQSPRYKITEKSQAVAFWCDPISGHATLYWYRQILGQGPELLVQFQDESVVDDSQLPKDRFSAERLKGVDSTLKIQPAELGDSAMYLCASSLWAGTGETQYFGPGTRLLVL.

In DNA form, the CDR3 reads TGTGCCAGCAGCTTGGCGCGCATTGCTAACTATGGCTACACCTTC. The encoded protein is CASSLARIANYGYTF. V is TRBV5-4 and J is TRBJ1-2; no reliable D call. This CDR3 contains 15 residues. V lost 0 bases to trimming and J lost 0 bases, with 9 bases between them. Germline V gives CDR1 SGHNT, CDR2 YYREEE (reference sequence).

The chain is built from TRBV14 and TRBJ1-6; D gene unclear. V shed 4 bases and J shed 9 bases, with 19 bases lying between them. CDR1 is SGHDN, CDR2 FVKESK, per germline. The CDR3 has 16 residues. The CDR3 protein is CASSRQSAFSGSPLHF. The CDR3 DNA follows: TGTGCCAGCAGCCGGCAATCCGCTTTCAGTGGTTCACCCCTCCACTTT.

A word on this clone: This CDR3 is also generated by other DNA sequences in the sample. The genes are TRBV11-1 and TRBJ1-2; 9 nucleotides match TRBD1. V gave up 1 base and J gave up 6 bases; unmatched junction bases: 6. This CDR3 spans 15 amino acids. Germline V gene lookup returns CDR1 SGHAT and CDR2 FQDESV (reference sequence). The DNA for the CDR3 is TGTGCCAGCAGCTTAGACGGGGACAGGGTAAATGGCTACACCTTC. Amino acids: CASSLDGDRVNGYTF.

This clone was recorded a few times. The J gene is TRBJ2-5, the V gene TRBV6-1; TRBD2 aligns across 8 bases. Germline-derived CDR1 and CDR2 are MNHNS and SASEGT. The V gene end was trimmed by 4 bases and the J gene end by 5 bases; junction bases not matched to a gene: 9. The CDR3 covers 15 residues. The CDR3 protein is CASSAQTSVGETQYF. The CDR3 DNA follows: TGTGCCAGCAGTGCCCAGACTAGCGTGGGGGAGACCCAGTACTTC.

V gene TRBV18 combines with J gene TRBJ1-3; the D is unclear. V shed 3 bases and J shed 6 bases, with 12 bases lying between them. The CDR3 runs to 14 residues. Germline CDR1 KGHSH, CDR2 LQKENI. The CDR3 loop is CASSPRPEENTIYF. The CDR3, as DNA: TGTGCCAGCTCACCTCGCCCAGAGGAAAACACCATATATTTT.

This clone was detected once. This chain connects TRBV18 to TRBJ2-2, with 9 bases lining up with TRBD2. Germline V lookup: CDR1 KGHSH, CDR2 LQKENI. V shed 5 bases and J 2 bases; nucleotides not matched to a gene: 3. There are 15 residues in the CDR3. The CDR3 region has the DNA TGTGCCAGCTCAGGGACTAGCAGAAACACCGGGGAGCTGTTTTTT. Translated, it gives CASSGTSRNTGELFF.

This chain uses TRBV2 with TRBJ2-3; D not certain. Germline V gene lookup returns CDR1 SNHLY and CDR2 FYNNEI. The CDR3 is made up of 11 amino acids. The germline V and J ends were trimmed by 5 bases and 4 bases, with 4 bases remaining between them. CDR3 DNA sequence: TGTGCCAGCAGTCGTGCAGATACGCAGTATTTT. Protein sequence: CASSRADTQYF.

The CDR3 here is CASSHGQRNTEAFF. The CDR3 DNA reads as TGTGCCAGCAGCCATGGACAGAGGAACACTGAAGCTTTCTTT. The V call is TRBV13, the J call TRBJ1-1, with a tentative D call TRBD1 (6 bases). CDR3 length: 14 residues. Per the germline V gene, CDR1 is PRHDT and CDR2 is FYEKMQ (reference sequence). V lost 5 bases to trimming and J lost 1 base, with 11 bases between them.

The V and J genes are TRBV4-1 and TRBJ1-2; TRBD1 is a possible D gene (6 bases). The germline V gene encodes CDR1 MGHRA and CDR2 YSYEKL. This CDR3 has 15 amino acids. Trimming cost V 1 base and J 2 bases, with 11 bases left between them. CDR3: CASSQVDRRNYGYTF. As DNA, the CDR3 is TGCGCCAGCAGCCAAGTAGACAGGAGGAACTATGGCTACACCTTC.

The J gene is TRBJ2-5, the V gene TRBV18; 7 nucleotides match TRBD1. The J call is doubtful: the DNA matches TRBJ2-7 better. The CDR3 loop spans 14 amino acids. Germline values: CDR1 KGHSH, CDR2 LQKENI. Written as DNA, the CDR3 is TGTGCCAGCTCACCACAGGGGGCCTCGTACGAGCAGTACTTC. Its protein product is CASSPQGASYEQYF.

This sequence joins TRBV5-4 and TRBJ1-6; possibly TRBD1 for D (5 bases). Looked up from germline, CDR1 is SGHNT and CDR2 is YYREEE (reference sequence). This CDR3 contains 17 residues. Trimming stripped 4 bases from V and 0 bases from J, with 14 bases between. The CDR3, as DNA: TGTGCCAGCAGCCCCCGGGACGGGAGCTCCTATAATTCACCCCTCCACTTT. Protein: CASSPRDGSSYNSPLHF.

The chain couples TRBV9 to TRBJ2-3, with 7 bases that match TRBD1. Germline CDR1 reads SGDLS; CDR2 reads YYNGEE. J was trimmed by 5 bases and V by 5 bases; bases with no gene match: 14. The CDR3 sequence is 16 residues long. CDR3 protein: CASSVQTGWRRDTQYF. The CDR3 DNA follows: TGTGCCAGCAGTGTCCAGACAGGGTGGCGGCGAGATACGCAGTATTTT.

This clone was picked up one time. The genes are TRBV9 and TRBJ2-1; 11 nucleotides match TRBD2. V was clipped by 2 bases and J by 7 bases; unmatched bases: 14. This CDR3 has 18 amino acids. Germline lookup yields CDR1 SGDLS and CDR2 YYNGEE. The CDR3 DNA follows: TGTGCCAGCAGCGTCGAAGGGGGACTAGCGGCCGTAGGTAATGAGCAGTTCTTC. It translates to CASSVEGGLAAVGNEQFF.

The chain is built from TRBV5-6 and TRBJ2-7; 7 bases agree with TRBD1. Trimming removed 3 bases from V and 4 bases from J; junction bases left unmatched: 4. Looked up from germline, CDR1 is SGHDT and CDR2 is YYEEEE. The CDR3 has 13 residues. CDR3 loop: CASSYRGAYEQYF. The CDR3 nucleotides read TGTGCCAGCAGCTACAGGGGAGCATACGAGCAGTACTTC.

The V and J genes are TRBV9 and TRBJ2-5; D uncertain. Between the trimmed V and J ends, which lost 0 bases and 4 bases, there was a span of 10 bases. From germline, CDR1 is SGDLS and CDR2 YYNGEE. The CDR3 has 14 amino acids. Written as DNA, the CDR3 is TGTGCCAGCAGCGTAGACGGAGTCGGAGAGACCCAGTACTTC. This gives the protein CASSVDGVGETQYF.

This clone has only one observation. This chain joins TRBV25-1 and TRBJ2-5, with 7 bases that match TRBD2. Germline V lookup: CDR1 MGHDK, CDR2 SYGVNS. This CDR3 has 15 residues. Trimming took 6 bases from V and 1 from J; bases not matched to a gene: 8. Here the CDR3 reads CASRGLAVPQETQYF. The CDR3 nucleotides are TGTGCCAGCAGGGGCCTAGCGGTTCCCCAAGAGACCCAGTACTTC.

On this clone: Germline and junction disagree at one end, which may indicate a read error. V gene TRBV7-9 combines with J gene TRBJ1-1; no definite D call. The germline V gene encodes CDR1 SEHNR and CDR2 FQNEAQ (reference sequence). The CDR3 loop spans 13 amino acids. CDR3 sequence: CSSSLPPSVEAFF. For the CDR3, the DNA is TGTTCCAGCAGCTTACCCCCCTCAGTTGAAGCTTTCTTT.

The genes are TRBV27 and TRBJ2-3; D is possibly TRBD2 (6 bases). The CDR3 is 21 residues long. Germline V gene data show CDR1 as MNHEY and CDR2 as SMNVEV (reference sequence). Deletions cut 8 bases from V and 4 bases from J, with 37 bases between. The CDR3 sequence is CASRAGLGECVLAYKSDTQYF. In DNA, the CDR3 is TGTGCCAGCCGGGCGGGATTAGGGGAATGTGTTCTAGCCTATAAATCAGATACGCAGTATTTT.

V usage is TRBV7-8 and J usage is TRBJ2-2; D is perhaps TRBD2 (6 bases). The V end lost 3 bases, the J end lost 1 base, and 15 bases lay between the germline ends. Looked up from germline, CDR1 is SGHVS and CDR2 is FQNEAQ. This CDR3 has 17 residues. CDR3 sequence (DNA): TGTGCCAGCAGCTTGCCCACGGAGGGGATGAACACCGGGGAGCTGTTTTTT. Translated: CASSLPTEGMNTGELFF.

This chain uses TRBV7-2 with TRBJ2-7; 10 nucleotides agree with TRBD2. CDR3 size: 16 residues. Germline CDR1 and CDR2: SGHTA and FQGNSA. Unmatched junction bases numbered 7, after V lost 1 base and J lost 4 bases. The CDR3 reads CASSLGGTSASYEQYF. CDR3 DNA sequence: TGTGCCAGCAGCTTAGGGGGGACTAGCGCGTCATACGAGCAGTACTTC.